This T cell receptor beta chain was identified in a study of immune heterogeneity within non-small cell lung tumors. Study at large: Of all tumors, several turned out to be squamous cell carcinomas, 10 were non-squamous carcinomas and 1 was not otherwise specified.

As template, the study used bulk tumor genomic DNA at approximately 640 ng per sample. While surgery was under way, several biopsies spaced far apart were taken per primary tumor. The patients were newly diagnosed with non-small cell lung cancer, had not been treated, and had curative surgery. On this clonotype: A much more abundant neighbour one base away suggests this may be a read error.

TCR beta CDR3 was amplified by multiplex PCR using 32 V and 13 J primers. In TCRdb, the multiplex PCR reads were re-called with MiXCR into one record per CDR3 protein. The sample holds around 11,000 distinct CDR3 sequences, 15% to 25% seen once. Trimming pared 7 bases from V and 2 bases from J, leaving 12 bases between. CDR1 and CDR2 (germline): SNHLY, FYNNEI. This CDR3 has 15 residues. The specimen sequenced was lung tumor tissue. The clonotype was recovered from a man aged 60-69 years with non-small cell lung cancer. The genes are TRBV2 and TRBJ1-6; no reliable D call. DNA for the CDR3: TGTGCCAGCATGAAGAGAGAGACCTATAATTCACCCCTCCACTTT. Protein: CASMKRETYNSPLHF.